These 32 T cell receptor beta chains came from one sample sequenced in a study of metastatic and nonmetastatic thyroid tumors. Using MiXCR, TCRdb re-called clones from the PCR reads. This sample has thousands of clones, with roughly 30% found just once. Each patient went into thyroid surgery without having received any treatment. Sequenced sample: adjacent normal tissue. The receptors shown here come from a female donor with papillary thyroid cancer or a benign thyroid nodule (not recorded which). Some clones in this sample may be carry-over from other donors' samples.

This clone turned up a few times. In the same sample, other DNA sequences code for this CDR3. The CDR3 coding sequence is TGTGCCAGCAGCTTAGGGAATTACAATGAGCAGTTCTTC. This encodes CASSLGNYNEQFF. The chain couples TRBV11-3 to TRBJ2-1; the D is unclear. Per germline, CDR1 SGHNT and CDR2 YENEEA. V shed 1 base and J shed 4 bases, with 5 bases lying between them. This CDR3 has 13 residues.

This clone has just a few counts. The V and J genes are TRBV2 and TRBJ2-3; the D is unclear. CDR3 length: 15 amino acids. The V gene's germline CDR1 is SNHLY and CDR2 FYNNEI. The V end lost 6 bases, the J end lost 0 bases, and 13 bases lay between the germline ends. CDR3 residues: CASSGDSVSTDTQYF. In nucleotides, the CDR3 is TGTGCCAGCAGCGGAGACTCGGTTAGCACAGATACGCAGTATTTT.

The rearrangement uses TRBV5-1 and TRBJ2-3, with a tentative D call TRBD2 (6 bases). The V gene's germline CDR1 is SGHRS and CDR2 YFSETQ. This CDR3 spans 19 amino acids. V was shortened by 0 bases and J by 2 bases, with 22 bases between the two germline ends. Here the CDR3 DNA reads TGCGCCAGCAGCTTGGCCGGGGGTTCTGGGCCACCGATCACAGATACGCAGTATTTT. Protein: CASSLAGGSGPPITDTQYF.

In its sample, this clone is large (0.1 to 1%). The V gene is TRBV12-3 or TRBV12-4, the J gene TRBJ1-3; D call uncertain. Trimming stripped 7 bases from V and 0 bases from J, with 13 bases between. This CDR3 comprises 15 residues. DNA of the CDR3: TGTGCCAGCAAAGAGAGGCAAACCTCTGGAAACACCATATATTTT. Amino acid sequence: CASKERQTSGNTIYF.

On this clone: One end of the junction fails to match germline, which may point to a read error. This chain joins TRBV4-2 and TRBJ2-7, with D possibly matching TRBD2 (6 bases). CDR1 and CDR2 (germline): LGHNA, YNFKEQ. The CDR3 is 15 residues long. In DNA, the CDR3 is TGTGACAGCAGCCAAGATCTGGGCGGGACCTCCCAGCAGTACTTC. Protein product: CDSSQDLGGTSQQYF.

The chain's CDR3 is CASSYSGDRYF. The CDR3 DNA reads TGTGCCAGCAGCTATAGCGGGGATCGGTACTTC. This chain uses TRBV27 with TRBJ2-7, with TRBD2 identical over 8 bases. The CDR3 has 11 residues. V dropped 6 bases and J dropped 12; count of bases not matched to a gene: 7. Germline V lookup: CDR1 MNHEY, CDR2 SMNVEV (reference sequence).

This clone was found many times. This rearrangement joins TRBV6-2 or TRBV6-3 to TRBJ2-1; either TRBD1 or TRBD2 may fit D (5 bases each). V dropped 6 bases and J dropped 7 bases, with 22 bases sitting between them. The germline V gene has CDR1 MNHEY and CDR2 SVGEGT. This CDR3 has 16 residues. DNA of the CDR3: TGTGCCAGCAGGAGGGCGGATGAGGGGCCACGGAATGAGCAGTTCTTC. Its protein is CASRRADEGPRNEQFF.

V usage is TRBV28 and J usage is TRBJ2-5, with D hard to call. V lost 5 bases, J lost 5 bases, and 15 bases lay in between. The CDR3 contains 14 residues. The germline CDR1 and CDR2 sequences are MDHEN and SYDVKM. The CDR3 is CASSPVGFVETQYF. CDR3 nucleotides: TGTGCCAGCAGTCCGGTAGGGTTTGTTGAGACCCAGTACTTC.

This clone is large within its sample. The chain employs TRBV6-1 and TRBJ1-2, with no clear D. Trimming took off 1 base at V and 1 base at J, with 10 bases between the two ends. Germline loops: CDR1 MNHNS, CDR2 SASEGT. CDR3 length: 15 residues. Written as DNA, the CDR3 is TGTGCCAGCAGTGAAGGATTGTGGAGTAACTATGGCTACACCTTC. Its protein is CASSEGLWSNYGYTF.

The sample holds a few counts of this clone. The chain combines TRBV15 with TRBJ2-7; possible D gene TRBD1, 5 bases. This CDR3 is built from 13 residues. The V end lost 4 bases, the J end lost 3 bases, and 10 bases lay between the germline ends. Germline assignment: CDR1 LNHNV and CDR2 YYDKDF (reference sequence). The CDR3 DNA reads TGTGCCACCAGCACAGGGAAGGACTACGAGCAGTACTTC. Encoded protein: CATSTGKDYEQYF.

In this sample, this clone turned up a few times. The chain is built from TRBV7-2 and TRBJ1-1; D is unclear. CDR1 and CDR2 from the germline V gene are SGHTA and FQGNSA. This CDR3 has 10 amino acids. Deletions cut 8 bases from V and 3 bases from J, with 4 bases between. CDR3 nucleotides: TGTGCCAGCGTAGACACTGAAGCTTTCTTT. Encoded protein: CASVDTEAFF. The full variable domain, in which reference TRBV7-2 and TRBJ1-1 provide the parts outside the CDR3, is GAGVSQSPSNKVTEKGKDVELRCDPISGHTALYWYRQSLGQGLEFLIYFQGNSAPDKSGLPSDRFSAERTGGSVSTLTIQRTQQEDSAVYLCASVDTEAFFGQGTRLTVV.

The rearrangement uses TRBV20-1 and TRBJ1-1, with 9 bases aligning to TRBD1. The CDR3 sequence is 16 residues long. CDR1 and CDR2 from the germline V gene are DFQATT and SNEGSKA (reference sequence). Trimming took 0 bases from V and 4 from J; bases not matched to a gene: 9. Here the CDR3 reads CSARDQGTGMGTEAFF. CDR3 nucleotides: TGCAGTGCTAGAGATCAGGGGACAGGGATGGGCACTGAAGCTTTCTTT.

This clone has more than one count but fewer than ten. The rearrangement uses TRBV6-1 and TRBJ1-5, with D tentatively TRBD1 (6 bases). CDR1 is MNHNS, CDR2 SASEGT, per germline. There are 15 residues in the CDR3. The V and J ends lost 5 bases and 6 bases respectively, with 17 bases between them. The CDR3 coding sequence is TGTGCCAGCAGTACGTCCCCGACAGGCGCTCAGCCCCAGCATTTT. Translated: CASSTSPTGAQPQHF.

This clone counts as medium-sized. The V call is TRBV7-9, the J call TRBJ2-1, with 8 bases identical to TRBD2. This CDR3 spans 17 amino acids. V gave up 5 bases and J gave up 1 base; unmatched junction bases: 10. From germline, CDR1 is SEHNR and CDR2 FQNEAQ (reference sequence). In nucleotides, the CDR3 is TGTGCCAGCAGCCCTCTGGGAGGCGGGGGGTCCTACAATGAGCAGTTCTTC. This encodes CASSPLGGGGSYNEQFF.

CDR3 DNA sequence: TGCAGTGCTAGAGATGGTACAGGGGCAGGGGAGCTGTTTTTT. It codes for CSARDGTGAGELFF. The chain combines TRBV20-1 with TRBJ2-2; TRBD1 agrees at 7 bases. CDR3 size: 14 residues. CDR1 is DFQATT, CDR2 SNEGSKA, per germline (reference sequence). V gave up 0 bases and J gave up 8 bases; unmatched junction bases: 6.

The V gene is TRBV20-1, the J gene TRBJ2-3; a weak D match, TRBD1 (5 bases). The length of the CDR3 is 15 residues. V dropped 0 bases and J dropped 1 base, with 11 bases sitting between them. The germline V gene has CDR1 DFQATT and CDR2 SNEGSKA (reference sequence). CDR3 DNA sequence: TGCAGTGCTAGAGACAGGGTTAAAGGCACAGATACGCAGTATTTT. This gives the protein CSARDRVKGTDTQYF.

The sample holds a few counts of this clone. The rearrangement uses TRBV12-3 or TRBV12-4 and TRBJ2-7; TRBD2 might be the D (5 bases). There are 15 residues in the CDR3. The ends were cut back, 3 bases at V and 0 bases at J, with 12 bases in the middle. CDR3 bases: TGTGCCAGCAGTTTGATGCGGACTCTCTCCTACGAGCAGTACTTC. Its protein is CASSLMRTLSYEQYF.

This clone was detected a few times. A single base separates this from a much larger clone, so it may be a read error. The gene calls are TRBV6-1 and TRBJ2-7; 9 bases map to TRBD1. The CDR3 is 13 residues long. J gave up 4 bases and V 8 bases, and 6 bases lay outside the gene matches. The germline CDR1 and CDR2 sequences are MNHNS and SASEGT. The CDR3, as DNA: TGTGCCAGCGACCGGGACAGGGAGTACGAGCAGTACTTC. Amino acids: CASDRDREYEQYF.

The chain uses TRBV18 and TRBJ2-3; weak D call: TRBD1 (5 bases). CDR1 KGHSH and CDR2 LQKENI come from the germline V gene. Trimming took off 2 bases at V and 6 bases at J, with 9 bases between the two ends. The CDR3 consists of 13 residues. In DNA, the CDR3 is TGTGCCAGCTCACCAACCCCAGGGGATACGCAGTATTTT. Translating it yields CASSPTPGDTQYF.

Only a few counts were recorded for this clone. The CDR3 DNA reads as TGTGCCAGCAGCTTGTACTATGGCTACACCTTC. This gives the protein CASSLYYGYTF. This chain links TRBV5-4 with TRBJ1-2; no definite D call. Per the germline V gene, CDR1 is SGHNT and CDR2 is YYREEE (reference sequence). V was pared by 1 base and J by 3 bases, with 1 base between. The CDR3 length is 11 residues.

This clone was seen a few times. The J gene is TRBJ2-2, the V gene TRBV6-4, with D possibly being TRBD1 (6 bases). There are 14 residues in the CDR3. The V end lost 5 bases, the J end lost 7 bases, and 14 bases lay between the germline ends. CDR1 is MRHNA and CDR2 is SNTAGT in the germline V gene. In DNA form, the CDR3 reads TGTGCCAGCAGTTCCTACAGGGAAAACGGGGAGCTGTTTTTT. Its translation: CASSSYRENGELFF.

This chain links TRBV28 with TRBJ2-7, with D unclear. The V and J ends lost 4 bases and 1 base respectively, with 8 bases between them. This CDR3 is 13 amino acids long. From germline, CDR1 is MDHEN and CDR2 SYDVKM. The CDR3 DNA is TGTGCCAGCAGTTCACAGAGATCCTACGAGCAGTACTTC. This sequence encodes CASSSQRSYEQYF. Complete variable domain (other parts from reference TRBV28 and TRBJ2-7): DVKVTQSSRYLVKRTGEKVFLECVQDMDHENMFWYRQDPGLGLRLIYFSYDVKMKEKGDIPEGYSVSREKKERFSLILESASTNQTSMYLCASSSQRSYEQYFGPGTRLTVT.

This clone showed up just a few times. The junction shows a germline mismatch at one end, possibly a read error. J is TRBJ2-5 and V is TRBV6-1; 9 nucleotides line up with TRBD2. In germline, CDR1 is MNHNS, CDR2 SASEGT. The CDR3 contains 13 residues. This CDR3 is CSSSSSGEETQYF. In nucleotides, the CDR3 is TGTTCCAGCAGCTCTAGCGGGGAAGAGACCCAGTACTTC.

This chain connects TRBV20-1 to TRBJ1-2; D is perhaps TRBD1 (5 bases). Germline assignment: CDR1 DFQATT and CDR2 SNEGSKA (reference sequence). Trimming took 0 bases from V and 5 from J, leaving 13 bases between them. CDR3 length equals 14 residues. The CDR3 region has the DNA TGCAGTGCTAGAGATGGGGCCCGTGGGTATGGCTACACCTTC. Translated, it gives CSARDGARGYGYTF.

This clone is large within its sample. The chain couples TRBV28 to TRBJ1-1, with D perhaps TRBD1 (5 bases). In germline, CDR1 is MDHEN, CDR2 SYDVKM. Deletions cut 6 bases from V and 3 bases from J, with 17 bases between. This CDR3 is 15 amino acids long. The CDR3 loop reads CASSLPGFLDTEAFF. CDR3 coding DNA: TGTGCCAGCAGCCTTCCAGGGTTTTTGGACACTGAAGCTTTCTTT. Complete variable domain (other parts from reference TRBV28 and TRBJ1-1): DVKVTQSSRYLVKRTGEKVFLECVQDMDHENMFWYRQDPGLGLRLIYFSYDVKMKEKGDIPEGYSVSREKKERFSLILESASTNQTSMYLCASSLPGFLDTEAFFGQGTRLTVV.

The CDR3 is CASYFPGTGGSYGYTF. The CDR3 nucleotides read TGTGCCAGCTATTTCCCCGGGACAGGGGGCAGCTATGGCTACACCTTC. This sequence joins TRBV6-1 and TRBJ1-2, with 12 bases aligning to TRBD1. Trimming removed 8 bases from V and 4 bases from J; junction bases left unmatched: 11. The CDR3 totals 16 residues. Germline-derived CDR1 and CDR2 are MNHNS and SASEGT.

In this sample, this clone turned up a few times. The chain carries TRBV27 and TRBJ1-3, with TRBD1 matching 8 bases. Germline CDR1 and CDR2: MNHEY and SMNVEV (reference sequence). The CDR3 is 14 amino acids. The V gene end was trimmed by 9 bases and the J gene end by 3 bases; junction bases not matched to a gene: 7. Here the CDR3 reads CASWTGLVGNTIYF. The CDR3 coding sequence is TGTGCCAGTTGGACAGGGCTGGTTGGAAACACCATATATTTT.

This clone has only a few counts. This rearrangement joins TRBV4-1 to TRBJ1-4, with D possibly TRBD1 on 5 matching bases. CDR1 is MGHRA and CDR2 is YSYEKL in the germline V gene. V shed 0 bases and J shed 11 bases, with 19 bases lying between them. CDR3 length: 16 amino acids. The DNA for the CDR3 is TGCGCCAGCAGCCAAGATGGGGGGATGGGGGAGGGGAAACTGTTTTTT. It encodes CASSQDGGMGEGKLFF.

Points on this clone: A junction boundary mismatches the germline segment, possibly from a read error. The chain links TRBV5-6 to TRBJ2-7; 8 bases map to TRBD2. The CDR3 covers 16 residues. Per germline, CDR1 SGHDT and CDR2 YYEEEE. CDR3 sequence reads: CASNLAGRGVAGEQYF. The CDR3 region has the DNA TGTGCCAGCAACTTGGCCGGTCGAGGGGTAGCGGGAGAGCAGTACTTC.

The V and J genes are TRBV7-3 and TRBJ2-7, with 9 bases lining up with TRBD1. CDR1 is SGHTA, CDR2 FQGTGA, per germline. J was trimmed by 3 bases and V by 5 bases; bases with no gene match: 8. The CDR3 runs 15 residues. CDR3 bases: TGTGCCAGCAGCCTTGGACAGGGGACTCGCTACGAGCAGTACTTC. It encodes CASSLGQGTRYEQYF.

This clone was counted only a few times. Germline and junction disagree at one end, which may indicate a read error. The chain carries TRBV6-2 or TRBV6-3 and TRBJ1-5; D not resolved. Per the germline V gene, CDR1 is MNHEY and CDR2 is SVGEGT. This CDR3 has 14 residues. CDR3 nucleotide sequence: TGTGCCAGCACCAAGGGCGGTACTAATCATCCCCAGCATTTT. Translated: CASTKGGTNHPQHF.

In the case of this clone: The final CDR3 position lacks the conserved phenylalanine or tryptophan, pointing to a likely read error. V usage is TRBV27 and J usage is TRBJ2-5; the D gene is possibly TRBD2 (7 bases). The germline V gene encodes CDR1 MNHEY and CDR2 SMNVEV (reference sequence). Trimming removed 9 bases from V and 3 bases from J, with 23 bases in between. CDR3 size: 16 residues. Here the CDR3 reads CASLYAGASSEETQYL. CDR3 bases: TGTGCCAGTCTATACGCGGGGGCCTCCTCGGAAGAGACCCAGTACCTC.